The subject of this entry is one T cell receptor (beta chain). The antigen is unknown. Trimming cost V 4 bases and J 8 bases, with 21 bases left between them. Looked up from germline, CDR1 is MRHNA and CDR2 is SNTAGT. There are 16 residues in the CDR3. The sample comes from a study of Ad26.COV2.S vaccination and SARS-CoV-2 variants. The overall study: A COV1001 Ad26.COV2.S trial-arm participant provided the sample.

Findings and limits, study-wide: Spike-specific responses of CD8+ and CD4+ T cells were reported to display substantial breadth after vaccination.

Sequencing used immunoSEQ multiplex PCR; TCRdb keeps in-frame clones, though not all of them. The table lists about 350,000 clones, approximately 90% of them singletons. Treatment of the sample: over 15 received Ad26.COV2.S at low or high dose, single or two shots; 5 received placebo; per-sample allocation not given. Samples came from day 63 after the first vaccine or placebo injection. The study used a vaccine consisting of an Ad26 vector that expressed Wuhan-strain SARS-CoV-2 spike. The receptor comes from a person aged 18-65 years who received the Ad26.COV2.S COVID-19 vaccine or a placebo. This material consisted of peripheral blood, taken in a trial of Ad26.COV2.S vaccine versus placebo. The chain employs TRBV6-4 and TRBJ2-1; D gene ambiguous. The CDR3 here is CASSVRVGQGHDEQFF. DNA of the CDR3: TGTGCCAGCAGTGTTCGGGTCGGCCAAGGTCACGATGAGCAGTTCTTC.